A selection of T cell receptor beta chains follows, all from one sample in a study of breast tumors, draining lymph nodes, adjacent tissues. Via MiXCR, TCRdb re-called the multiplex PCR reads, giving one row per CDR3 protein. The sample holds around 290,000 distinct CDR3 sequences; under 35% are singletons and the top ten take about 1%. The sample consisted of axillary lymph node tissue. These receptor sequences come from a female donor with breast cancer. Some clones in this sample may be carry-over from other donors' samples. CDR3s include the opening cysteine and the closing phenylalanine or tryptophan. The order of the fields is clone size, V gene, J gene, D gene, CDR3 DNA, CDR3 protein. A D gene is named only where the DNA matches it firmly. Only part of the rows carry a size: once, few, many, or a class if the clone is expanded.

clone size: -; V gene: TRBV7-9; J gene: TRBJ2-5; D gene: TRBD2; CDR3 DNA: TGTGCCAGCAGCCAGGGACTAGCGGGAAGAGAGGCCCAGTACTTC; CDR3 protein: CASSQGLAGREAQYF
clone size: many; V gene: TRBV30; J gene: TRBJ1-2; D gene: -; CDR3 DNA: TGTGCCTGGAGTTTCACAGGGAGCTACACCTTC; CDR3 protein: CAWSFTGSYTF
clone size: many; V gene: TRBV14; J gene: TRBJ2-5; D gene: TRBD2; CDR3 DNA: TGTGCCAGCAGACTAGCGGGAGCCCAAGAGACCCAGTACTTC; CDR3 protein: CASRLAGAQETQYF
clone size: many; V gene: TRBV20-1; J gene: TRBJ1-5; D gene: -; CDR3 DNA: TGCAGTGCGGGGGGGGGTTGGAGTAGCAATCAGCCCCAGCATTTT; CDR3 protein: CSAGGGWSSNQPQHF
clone size: many; V gene: TRBV15; J gene: TRBJ1-2; D gene: TRBD1; CDR3 DNA: TGTGCCACCGGTAAGGGGGCGCCTGGCTACACCTTC; CDR3 protein: CATGKGAPGYTF
clone size: -; V gene: TRBV7-8; J gene: TRBJ1-2; D gene: TRBD1; CDR3 DNA: TGTGCCACTGAACTGACAGGGAGCTACACCTTC; CDR3 protein: CATELTGSYTF
clone size: many; V gene: TRBV7-2; J gene: TRBJ2-5; D gene: -; CDR3 DNA: TGTGCCAGCAGCTTACCGATCCAAGAGACCCAGTACTTC; CDR3 protein: CASSLPIQETQYF
clone size: -; V gene: TRBV29-1; J gene: TRBJ2-3; D gene: TRBD1; CDR3 DNA: TGCAGCGTTGGGGGACAGCATCCAAGAGATACGCAGTATTTT; CDR3 protein: CSVGGQHPRDTQYF
clone size: many; V gene: TRBV5-6; J gene: TRBJ2-3; D gene: TRBD2; CDR3 DNA: TGTGCCAGCAGCTTGGGGCTAGCGGGAGGGCCAGATTTT; CDR3 protein: CASSLGLAGGPDF
clone size: many; V gene: TRBV10-3; J gene: TRBJ2-7; D gene: TRBD2; CDR3 DNA: TGTGCCATCAGTGATCGGTCTAGCGGGAGATACGAGCAGTACTTC; CDR3 protein: CAISDRSSGRYEQYF
clone size: -; V gene: TRBV6-4; J gene: TRBJ2-3; D gene: TRBD2; CDR3 DNA: TGTGCCAGCAGTCACTCGGGGGGAGCCGCAGATACGCAGTATTTT; CDR3 protein: CASSHSGGAADTQYF
clone size: -; V gene: TRBV6-2/TRBV6-3; J gene: TRBJ1-5; D gene: -; CDR3 DNA: TGTGCCAGCGGTTACTCAAGAGGGAGGCAGCCCCAGCATTTT; CDR3 protein: CASGYSRGRQPQHF
clone size: -; V gene: TRBV7-2; J gene: TRBJ2-5; D gene: TRBD2; CDR3 DNA: TGTGCCAGCAGCTTGGAACTAGCGGGAGGTGAGACCCAGTACTTC; CDR3 protein: CASSLELAGGETQYF
clone size: many; V gene: TRBV2; J gene: TRBJ2-2; D gene: -; CDR3 DNA: TGTGCCAGCTCCGGTCCCGGCCTTGGGGAGCTGTTTTTT; CDR3 protein: CASSGPGLGELFF
clone size: -; V gene: TRBV7-2; J gene: TRBJ2-7; D gene: TRBD2; CDR3 DNA: TGTGCCAGCAGCTCTCTAGCGGGAGCCCACGAGCAGTACTTC; CDR3 protein: CASSSLAGAHEQYF
clone size: many; V gene: TRBV2; J gene: TRBJ1-2; D gene: -; CDR3 DNA: TGCGCCAGCAGTGAGGGGGGGAACTATGGCTACACCTTC; CDR3 protein: CASSEGGNYGYTF
clone size: once; V gene: TRBV24-1; J gene: TRBJ2-3; D gene: -; CDR3 DNA: TGTGCCACCAGCGTTGGGTCACTAGCACCAGATACGCAGTATTTT; CDR3 protein: CATSVGSLAPDTQYF
clone size: many; V gene: TRBV6-6; J gene: TRBJ2-1; D gene: TRBD2; CDR3 DNA: TGTGCCAGCACGTCCCCGGCGGGAGTCACGGGGAATGAGCAGTTCTTC; CDR3 protein: CASTSPAGVTGNEQFF
clone size: -; V gene: TRBV10-3; J gene: TRBJ2-3; D gene: -; CDR3 DNA: TGTGCCAGCTTCACCTTTGGTAGCACAGATACGCAGTATTTT; CDR3 protein: CASFTFGSTDTQYF
clone size: once; V gene: TRBV20-1; J gene: TRBJ2-7; D gene: TRBD1; CDR3 DNA: TGCAGTGCGGTGAGAACAGGGGTGGACGAGCAGTACTTC; CDR3 protein: CSAVRTGVDEQYF
clone size: few; V gene: TRBV12-3/TRBV12-4; J gene: TRBJ2-4; D gene: -; CDR3 DNA: TGTGCCAGCACTACGGGTTTAGCCAAAAACATTCAGTACTTC; CDR3 protein: CASTTGLAKNIQYF
clone size: -; V gene: TRBV6-5; J gene: TRBJ2-1; D gene: -; CDR3 DNA: TGTGCCAGCAGTTACTCGGGGGTCGGGGGCCCATACAATGAGCAGTTCTTC; CDR3 protein: CASSYSGVGGPYNEQFF